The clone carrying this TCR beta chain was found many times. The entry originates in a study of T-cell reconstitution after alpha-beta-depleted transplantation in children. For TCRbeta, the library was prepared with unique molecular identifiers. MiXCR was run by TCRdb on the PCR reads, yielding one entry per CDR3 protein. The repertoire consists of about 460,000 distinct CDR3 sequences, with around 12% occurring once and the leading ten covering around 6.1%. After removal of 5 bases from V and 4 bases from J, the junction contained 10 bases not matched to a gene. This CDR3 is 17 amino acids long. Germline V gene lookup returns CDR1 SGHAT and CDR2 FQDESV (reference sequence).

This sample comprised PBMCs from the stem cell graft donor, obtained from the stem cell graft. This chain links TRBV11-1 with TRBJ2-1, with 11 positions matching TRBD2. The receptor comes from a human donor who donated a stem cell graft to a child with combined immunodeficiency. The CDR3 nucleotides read TGTGCCAGCAGCCCGAGATCTATAGCGGGGGGGTACAATGAGCAGTTCTTC. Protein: CASSPRSIAGGYNEQFF.